The 3 T cell receptor beta chains below all came from one sample that was sequenced in a study of CD8+ T cells in alopecia areata (dated by TCRdb to between 2018 and 2020). Library preparation was by the immunoSEQ multiplex PCR assay. RNA was extracted from all samples and reverse transcribed into cDNA, which served as template for TCR sequencing. Not all clones reach the TCRdb copy of this immuneACCESS table, which keeps in-frame sequences only. Checked studies attribute under half of the gap to unresolved V genes and leave the rest unexplained. Present in this sample are about 200,000 clones, 35% to 40% of which were seen just once. The ten top clones hold just under 0.5% of the sample. The treatment or condition label of this sample denotes: oral pan-JAK inhibitor, 5-10 mg twice daily. Sequences were derived from CD4+ T cells sorted from blood, sampled between weeks 30 and 35, from a patient treated with tofacitinib. The receptors were gathered from a human donor with alopecia areata.

A few counts support this clone. The rearrangement joins TRBV6-5 to TRBJ1-1; no definite D call. The CDR3 runs 14 residues. Germline CDR1 reads MNHEY; CDR2 reads SVGAGI. Trimming shortened V by 0 bases and J by 4 bases, and 9 bases separated the two germline ends. In DNA form, the CDR3 reads TGTGCCAGCAGTTACTCGACCGGAGCCACTGAAGCTTTCTTT. This gives the protein CASSYSTGATEAFF.

A few counts support this clone. The V call is TRBV27, the J call TRBJ1-2; D not certain. V was clipped by 6 bases and J by 0 bases, with 11 bases between them. CDR1 MNHEY and CDR2 SMNVEV come from the germline V gene (reference sequence). The CDR3 is 14 residues long. The CDR3: CASRPGRSNYGYTF. In DNA form, the CDR3 reads TGTGCCAGCAGACCCGGACGGTCTAACTATGGCTACACCTTC.

This clone was observed a handful of times. The chain has TRBV30 and TRBJ1-5; a possible D gene is TRBD1 (5 bases). CDR1 and CDR2 (germline): GTSNPN, SVGIG (reference sequence). V was pared by 3 bases and J by 2 bases, with 14 bases between. This CDR3 has 15 residues. This CDR3 is CAWRPQGLGNQPQHF. As DNA, the CDR3 is TGTGCCTGGAGACCCCAGGGATTGGGCAATCAGCCCCAGCATTTT.